This T cell receptor beta chain appears in the sequencing data of a study of PD-L1 blockade in urothelial cancer. Turning to the study itself: Blood analysis occurred 3 weeks (second dose) and 6 weeks after treatment start. There were a median of around 140,000 T cells in blood samples. General observations from the study: For durable-benefit patients, tumor-associated blood clones expanded more at 3 weeks.

V dropped 0 bases and J dropped 4 bases, with 14 bases sitting between them. CDR3 length: 16 amino acids. Germline V CDR1 and CDR2: SGDLS, YYNGEE. The time point here: peripheral blood 6 weeks after treatment start. On this clone: Its antigen is as yet unknown.

The data were produced by immunoSEQ multiplex PCR, yet TCRdb's version contains in-frame clones alone and is incomplete. The sample contains about 130,000 clones, roughly 88% of which appear only once. The source of this sequence is a man in his fifties or sixties with urothelial cancer. The source material was PBMCs, sampled around atezolizumab (anti-PD-L1) treatment. The V and J genes are TRBV9 and TRBJ2-1; D not certain. CDR3 residues: CASSVGAPVPYNEQFF. The CDR3 bases are TGTGCCAGCAGCGTAGGGGCTCCCGTACCTTACAATGAGCAGTTCTTC.